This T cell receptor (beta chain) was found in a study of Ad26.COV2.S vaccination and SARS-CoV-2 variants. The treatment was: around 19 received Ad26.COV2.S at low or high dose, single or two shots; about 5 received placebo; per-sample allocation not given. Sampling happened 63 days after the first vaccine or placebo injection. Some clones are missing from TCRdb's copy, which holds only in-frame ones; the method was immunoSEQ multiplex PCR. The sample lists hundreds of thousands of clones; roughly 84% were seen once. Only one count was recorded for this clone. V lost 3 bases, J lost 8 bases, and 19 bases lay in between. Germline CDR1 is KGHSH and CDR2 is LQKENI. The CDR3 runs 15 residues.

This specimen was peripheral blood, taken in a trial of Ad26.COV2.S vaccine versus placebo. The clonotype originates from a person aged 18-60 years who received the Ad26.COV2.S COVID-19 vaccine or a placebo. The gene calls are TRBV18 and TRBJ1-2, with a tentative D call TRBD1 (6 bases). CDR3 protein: CASSPDMQGLEGYTF. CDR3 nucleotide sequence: TGTGCCAGCTCACCTGACATGCAGGGGCTCGAAGGCTACACCTTC.